This T cell receptor beta chain is from a study of graft-versus-host responses after intestinal transplantation. General study points: Researchers found GvH clones in recipient marrow, and some showed up first in ileum or blood. The study associated peak circulating GvH clone levels with early post-transplant HvG declines.

As concerns this clone: The antigen remains undetermined.

V dropped 3 bases and J dropped 6; count of bases not matched to a gene: 10. This CDR3 is 17 amino acids long. Germline assignment: CDR1 SGHRS and CDR2 YFSETQ. Tissue processing of the graft released intraepithelial and lamina propria lymphocytes from it. Profiling relied on immunoSEQ multiplex PCR, and the TCRdb table lists in-frame clones only, not all of them. The table has tens of thousands of clones, under 90% seen once. V and J are TRBV5-1 and TRBJ2-1; 12 nucleotides match TRBD2. The TCR was taken from a human patient who received an intestinal transplant, so some T cells may come from the graft donor. Sample: ileum tissue, taken 350 to 400 days after transplant. The chain's CDR3 is CASSSIETSGRGNEQFF. The CDR3 DNA sequence: TGCGCCAGCAGCTCAATAGAGACTAGCGGGAGAGGCAATGAGCAGTTCTTC.